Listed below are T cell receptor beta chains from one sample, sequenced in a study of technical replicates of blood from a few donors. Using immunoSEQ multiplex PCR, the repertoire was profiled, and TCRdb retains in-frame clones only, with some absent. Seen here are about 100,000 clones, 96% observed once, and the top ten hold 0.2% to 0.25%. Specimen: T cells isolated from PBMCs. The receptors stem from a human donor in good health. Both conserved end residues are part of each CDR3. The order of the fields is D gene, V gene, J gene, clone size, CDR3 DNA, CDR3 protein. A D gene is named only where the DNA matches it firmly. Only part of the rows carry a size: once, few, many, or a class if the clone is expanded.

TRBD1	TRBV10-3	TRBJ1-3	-	TGTGCCATCAGGGCCACAGGGGGCCATGGAAACACCATATATTTT	CAIRATGGHGNTIYF
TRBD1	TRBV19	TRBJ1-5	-	TGTGCCAGTAGTACCACAGGGGGCGGTGGTCAGCCCCAGCATTTT	CASSTTGGGGQPQHF
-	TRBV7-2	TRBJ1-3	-	TGTGCCAGCAGCTTGGCCAGGGCTGGAAACACCATATATTTT	CASSLARAGNTIYF
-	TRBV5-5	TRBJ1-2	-	TGTGCCAGCAGCTTGTCGGGGTTAAGTTTCTATGGCTACACCTTC	CASSLSGLSFYGYTF
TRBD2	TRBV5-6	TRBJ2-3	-	TGTGCCAGCAGCTTGAACAGCGGGGGGGTCACAGATACGCAGTATTTT	CASSLNSGGVTDTQYF
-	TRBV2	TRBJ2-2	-	TGTGCCAGCAGTGCGCGACAATACACCGGGGAGCTGTTTTTT	CASSARQYTGELFF
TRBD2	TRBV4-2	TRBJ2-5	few	TGTGCCAGCAGCCAGGAAATCGGACTAGCGAGATCCCAGTACTTC	CASSQEIGLARSQYF
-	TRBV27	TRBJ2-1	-	TGTGCCAGCAGTTCCCTAGGTACTAAGAATGAGCAGTTCTTC	CASSSLGTKNEQFF
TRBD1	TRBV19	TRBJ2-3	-	TGTGCCAGTAGTGCGATTCGACAGGGTGCGACAGATACGCAGTATTTT	CASSAIRQGATDTQYF
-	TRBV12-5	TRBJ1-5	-	TGTGCTAGTGGTTTGGTACGGGGGGAACGGAGAAGCAATCAGCCCCAGCATTTT	CASGLVRGERRSNQPQHF
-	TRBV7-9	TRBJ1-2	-	TGTGCCAGCAGCTTAGGAGGGAACTATGGCTACACCTTC	CASSLGGNYGYTF
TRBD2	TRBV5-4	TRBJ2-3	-	TGTGCCAGCAGCTCCTGGGGGGGACTAGCTACAGATACGCAGTATTTT	CASSSWGGLATDTQYF
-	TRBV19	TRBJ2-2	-	TGTGCCAGTAGGGCAGGGATAAACACCGGGGAGCTGTTTTTT	CASRAGINTGELFF
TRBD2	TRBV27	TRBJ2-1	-	TGTGCCAGCAGCTCCTCCAGCGGGGGGGCGATCAATGAGCAGTTCTTC	CASSSSSGGAINEQFF
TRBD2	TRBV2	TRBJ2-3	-	TGTGCCAGCAGTTGGCTAGCGGGGGGGCATAATACGCAGTATTTT	CASSWLAGGHNTQYF
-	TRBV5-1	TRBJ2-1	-	TGCGCCAGCAGCCCGATTCCCTGGGAGGCGCTTCCCAATGAGCAGTTCTTC	CASSPIPWEALPNEQFF
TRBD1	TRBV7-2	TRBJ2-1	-	TGTGCCAGCAGCAGTTCCGGGACAGTCAATGAGCAGTTCTTC	CASSSSGTVNEQFF
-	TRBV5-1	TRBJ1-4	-	TGCGCCAGCAGCTTGGTTGGGGCAGGGTTGGGTGAAAAACTGTTTTTT	CASSLVGAGLGEKLFF
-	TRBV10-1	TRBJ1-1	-	TGCGCCAGCAGCGATGGAGGTGCGTTGAACACTGAAGCTTTCTTT	CASSDGGALNTEAFF
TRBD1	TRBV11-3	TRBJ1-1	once	TGTGCCAGCAGCCCCCAAACAGGGGGCTTTCGAACTTTCTTT	CASSPQTGGFRTFF
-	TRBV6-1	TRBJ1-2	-	TGTGCCAGCAGTGTATTAATGGGGGCGTTCAAAGATGGCTACACCTTC	CASSVLMGAFKDGYTF
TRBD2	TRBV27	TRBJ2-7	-	TGTGCCAGCAGTACTCTAGCGGGAGGCTACGAGCAGTACTTC	CASSTLAGGYEQYF